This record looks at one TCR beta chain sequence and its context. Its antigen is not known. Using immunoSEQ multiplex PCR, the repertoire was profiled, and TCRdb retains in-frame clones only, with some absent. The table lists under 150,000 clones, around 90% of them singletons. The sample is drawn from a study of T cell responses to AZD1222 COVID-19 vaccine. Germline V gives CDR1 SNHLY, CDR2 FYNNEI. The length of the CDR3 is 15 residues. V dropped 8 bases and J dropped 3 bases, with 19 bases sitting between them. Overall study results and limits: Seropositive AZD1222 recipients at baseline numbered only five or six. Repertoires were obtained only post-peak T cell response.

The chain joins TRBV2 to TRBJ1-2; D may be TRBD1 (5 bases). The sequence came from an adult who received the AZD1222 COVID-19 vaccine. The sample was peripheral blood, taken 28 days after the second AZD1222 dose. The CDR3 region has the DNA TGTGCCAGCCGAGGGGAGGCACTGCCGGACTATGGCTACACCTTC. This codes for CASRGEALPDYGYTF.